This is a list of T cell receptor beta chains from one sample in a study of graft-versus-host responses after intestinal transplantation. The antigens of these receptors remain unknown. Assay used: immunoSEQ multiplex PCR; TCRdb lists only in-frame clones, some missing. The sample has around 100,000 clones, approximately 93% seen once; the top ten hold 0.9% to 1.5%. This sample comprised unstimulated CD8+ T cells sorted from spleen or lymph node cells, obtained before transplant. The receptors come from a human donor who was the organ donor for an intestinal transplant. CDR3s include the opening cysteine and the closing phenylalanine or tryptophan. D genes are given only for firm matches. Size values are once, few and many counts, or a class for expanded clones, and some rows have none.

>TRBJ1-2|TRBV25-1|-|-
TGTGCCAGCAGTGTCGACAGTTACTTCTACACCTTC
CASSVDSYFYTF
>TRBJ1-3|TRBV4-2|-|-
TGTGCCAGCAGCCAAGATTCAACATCTGGAAACACCATATATTTT
CASSQDSTSGNTIYF
>TRBJ2-7|TRBV27|once|-
TGTGCCAGCAGTTTATGGGGGGCAGGGGGGTACGAGCAGTACTTC
CASSLWGAGGYEQYF
>TRBJ1-6|TRBV27|-|-
TGTGCCAGCAGTGACCACCCGGGTACCAAAATTAATTCACCCCTCCACTTT
CASSDHPGTKINSPLHF
>TRBJ1-1|TRBV4-1|-|-
TGCGCCAGCAGCCAAGAATATAAGAGGGAGGACACTGAAGCTTTCTTT
CASSQEYKREDTEAFF
>TRBJ2-7|TRBV11-2|-|-
TGTGCCAGCAGCTTAGCCGGGATCGCACACGAGCAGTACTTC
CASSLAGIAHEQYF
>TRBJ1-2|TRBV5-6|-|TRBD1
TGTGCCAGCAGCCCAGGGACAGAGTACACCTTC
CASSPGTEYTF
>TRBJ2-3|TRBV6-5|-|TRBD2
TGTGCCAGCAGTTTCACTAGCGGAGGCACAGATACGCAGTATTTT
CASSFTSGGTDTQYF
>TRBJ1-2|TRBV28|-|-
TGTGCCAGCAGTTTAGTCCAGTTTAACTATGGCTACACCTTC
CASSLVQFNYGYTF
>TRBJ2-1|TRBV7-2|-|-
TGTGCCAGCAGCTTAAAGGTCTACAATGAGCAGTTCTTC
CASSLKVYNEQFF
>TRBJ1-2|TRBV5-1|-|-
TGCGCCAGCAGCTTGGACCCGGGACCGATCAACTATGGCTACACCTTC
CASSLDPGPINYGYTF
>TRBJ2-7|TRBV5-5|-|TRBD1
TGTGCCAGCAGCTTGGCCTGGGACAGACCCTACGAGCAGTACTTC
CASSLAWDRPYEQYF
>TRBJ2-3|TRBV6-6|-|-
TGTGCCAGCAGTTACTCGATGGTCAGGGGCACAGATACGCAGTATTTT
CASSYSMVRGTDTQYF
>TRBJ2-5|TRBV4-1|-|TRBD1
TGCGCCAGCAGCCAAGGGCAGGGGGCGGAGACCCAGTACTTC
CASSQGQGAETQYF
>TRBJ2-3|TRBV7-9|-|-
TGTGCCAGCAGCTTGAGTGAATCTGGGGATACGCAGTATTTT
CASSLSESGDTQYF
>TRBJ1-1|TRBV28|-|-
TGTGCCAGCAGTTTGAACGGTAACACTGAAGCTTTCTTT
CASSLNGNTEAFF
>TRBJ2-3|TRBV5-6|-|TRBD2
TGTGCCAGCAGCTTGCCCTGGCCAGCGGGAGTTCCAGATACGCAGTATTTT
CASSLPWPAGVPDTQYF
>TRBJ2-1|TRBV7-9|-|TRBD2
TGTGCCAGCGGGACTAGCTACAATGAGCAGTTCTTC
CASGTSYNEQFF
>TRBJ2-3|TRBV5-5|-|-
TGTGCCAGCAGCTTAAATTTTAGGAATACGCAGTATTTT
CASSLNFRNTQYF
>TRBJ2-1|TRBV5-1|few|TRBD2
TGCGCCAGCAGCTCCGCGGGAGAGAGAGGAAATGAGCAGTTCTTC
CASSSAGERGNEQFF
>TRBJ1-5|TRBV7-4|-|-
TGTGCCAGCAGCTTCAATCAGCCCCAGCATTTT
CASSFNQPQHF
>TRBJ2-3|TRBV5-4|-|-
TGTGCCAGCAGCCCGGCAGGGTCCCACGATACGCAGTATTTT
CASSPAGSHDTQYF
>TRBJ2-5|TRBV4-3|-|-
TGCGCCAGCAGCCAAGGGATACAAGAGACCCAGTACTTC
CASSQGIQETQYF
>TRBJ2-2|TRBV7-9|-|-
TGTGCCAGCAGCTTAGTAGCCACGGGAACCGGGGAGCTGTTTTTT
CASSLVATGTGELFF
>TRBJ2-6|TRBV9|-|-
TGTGCCAGCAGCCCGTCGGGCTCTGGGGCCAACGTCCTGACTTTC
CASSPSGSGANVLTF
>TRBJ1-5|TRBV10-3|few|-
TGTGCCATCAGTGAACTCGGGGAGCCCCAGCATTTT
CAISELGEPQHF
>TRBJ2-3|TRBV7-9|-|-
TGTGCCAGCAGCTTAGGACTAGACCACACAGATACGCAGTATTTT
CASSLGLDHTDTQYF
>TRBJ1-3|TRBV5-6|-|-
TGTGCCAGCAGCTTAGGGACGTCAACCATATATTTT
CASSLGTSTIYF
>TRBJ1-1|TRBV5-1|-|-
TGCGCCAGCAGCTTGGTCGGGGCAGCCCGCGCCACTGAAGCTTTCTTT
CASSLVGAARATEAFF
>TRBJ2-1|TRBV4-3|-|-
TGCGCCAGCAGCCAAGGGGTCGGGACGGTCTACAATGAGCAGTTCTTC
CASSQGVGTVYNEQFF
>TRBJ2-5|TRBV5-4|-|-
TGTGCCAGCAGCTTAGACCGGTACACAGAGACCCAGTACTTC
CASSLDRYTETQYF
>TRBJ2-1|TRBV7-2|-|TRBD2
TGTGCCAGCAGTTTTGTACTAGCGGGAGACTCCTACAATGAGCAGTTCTTC
CASSFVLAGDSYNEQFF
>TRBJ1-1|TRBV7-3|-|-
TGTGCCAGCAGCTTATCAGGGCCCAGGTACACTGAAGCTTTCTTT
CASSLSGPRYTEAFF
>TRBJ1-1|TRBV4-1|-|-
TGCGCCAGCTCGAAGGGCACTGAAGCTTTCTTT
CASSKGTEAFF
>TRBJ2-3|TRBV9|-|-
TGTGCCAGCAGCAAGACCACAGATACGCAGTATTTT
CASSKTTDTQYF
>TRBJ1-1|TRBV30|-|-
TGTGCCTGGAGTGTACCTGGGACCCCTGAAGCTTTCTTT
CAWSVPGTPEAFF
>TRBJ2-6|TRBV4-2|-|-
TGTGCCAGCAGCCAAGAAGGAGGGTCTGGGGCCAACGTCCTGACTTTC
CASSQEGGSGANVLTF
>TRBJ2-7|TRBV27|-|-
TGTGCCAGCACGTATGGACTACCCTACGAGCAGTACTTC
CASTYGLPYEQYF
>TRBJ1-3|TRBV4-3|-|-
TGCGCCAGCAGCCGCCGACTGTCCAGGGTTTCAGGAAACACCATATATTTT
CASSRRLSRVSGNTIYF
>TRBJ1-1|TRBV6-5|-|-
TGTGCCAGCGTAAGTTCGTCCGGGTCGGGAGCTTTCTTT
CASVSSSGSGAFF
>TRBJ2-5|TRBV28|-|TRBD2
TGTGCCAGCAGTTTAATGGGACTAGCGGGAGGGCCCGGAGAGACCCAGTACTTC
CASSLMGLAGGPGETQYF
>TRBJ1-3|TRBV2|-|TRBD1
TGTGCCAGCAGTGACGGGACAGGACTTTCTCACTCTGGAAACACCATATATTTT
CASSDGTGLSHSGNTIYF
>TRBJ2-5|TRBV29-1|-|-
TGCAGCGTTATACCGACAGAAGAGACCCAGTACTTC
CSVIPTEETQYF
>TRBJ2-7|TRBV11-2|-|-
TGTGCCAGCAGCTTAGACCGGGACTCCTCCTACGAGCAGTACTTC
CASSLDRDSSYEQYF
>TRBJ2-7|TRBV6-5|-|TRBD2
TGTGCCAGCAGCTTAACTAGCGGGAGGGCCAGCGAGCAGTACTTC
CASSLTSGRASEQYF
>TRBJ2-5|TRBV19|-|TRBD2
TGTGCCAGTAGTTATCCTAGCGGGGGGCAAGAGACCCAGTACTTC
CASSYPSGGQETQYF
>TRBJ2-7|TRBV25-1|-|-
TGTGCCAGCAGTGAGGTGGAGAGCTCCTACGAGCAGTACTTC
CASSEVESSYEQYF
>TRBJ2-2|TRBV28|-|TRBD1
TGTGCCAGCAGGGAACAGGGGGCTGGCACCGGGGAGCTGTTTTTT
CASREQGAGTGELFF
>TRBJ2-7|TRBV2|-|-
TGTGCCAGCATCCCCGACTGGACTCAGCCCTCCTACGAGCAGTACTTC
CASIPDWTQPSYEQYF
>TRBJ2-1|TRBV5-4|-|TRBD2
TGTGCCAGCAGCAGGGGACTAGCGGATAACAATGAGCAGTTCTTC
CASSRGLADNNEQFF
>TRBJ2-1|TRBV4-2|-|TRBD2
TGTGCCAGCAGCGAGGAAATAGCGGGAGGGAGGGGGTCCTACAATGAGCAGTTCTTC
CASSEEIAGGRGSYNEQFF
>TRBJ2-7|TRBV19|-|TRBD2
TGTGCCAGTAGTTACCGAGCGGGAGTACGCGAGCAGTACTTC
CASSYRAGVREQYF
>TRBJ2-1|TRBV2|-|TRBD2
TGTGCCAGCAGGGTAGCGGGAGGGCCCCACAATGAGCAGTTCTTC
CASRVAGGPHNEQFF
>TRBJ1-1|TRBV6-6|-|-
TGTGCCAGCAGTTACGGCAAAGGGACTGCCGATGTGGCTTTCTTT
CASSYGKGTADVAFF
>TRBJ2-5|TRBV5-6|-|TRBD2
TGTGCCAGCAGCTTCCTAGCGGGAGAGACCCAGTACTTC
CASSFLAGETQYF
>TRBJ2-3|TRBV5-1|-|TRBD2
TGCGCCAGCAGCTCCCTTGGGACTAGCGGGAGCTTTGATACGCAGTATTTT
CASSSLGTSGSFDTQYF